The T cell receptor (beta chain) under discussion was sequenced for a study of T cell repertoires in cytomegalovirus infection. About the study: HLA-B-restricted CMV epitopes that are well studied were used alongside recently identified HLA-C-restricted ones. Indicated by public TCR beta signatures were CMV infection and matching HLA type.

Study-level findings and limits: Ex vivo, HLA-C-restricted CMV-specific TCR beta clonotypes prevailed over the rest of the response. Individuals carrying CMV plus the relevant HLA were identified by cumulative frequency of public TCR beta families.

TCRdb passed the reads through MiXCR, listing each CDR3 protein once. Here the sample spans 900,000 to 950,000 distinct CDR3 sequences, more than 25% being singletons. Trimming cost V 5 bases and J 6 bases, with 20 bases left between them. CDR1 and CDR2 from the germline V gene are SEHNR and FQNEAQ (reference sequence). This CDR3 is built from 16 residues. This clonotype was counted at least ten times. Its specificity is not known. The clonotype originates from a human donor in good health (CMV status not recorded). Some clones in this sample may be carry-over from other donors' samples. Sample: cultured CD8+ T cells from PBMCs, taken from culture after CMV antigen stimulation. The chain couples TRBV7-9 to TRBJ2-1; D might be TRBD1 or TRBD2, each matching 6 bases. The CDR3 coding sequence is TGTGCCAGCAGCATCATCGGGGGCCCTACCGTCAATGAGCAGTTCTTC. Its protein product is CASSIIGGPTVNEQFF.